A selection of T cell receptor beta chains follows, all from one sample in a study of shared clonotypes between healthy human individuals. The protocol was immunoSEQ multiplex PCR, while the TCRdb copy is restricted to in-frame clones and leaves out a portion. The sample contains around 2.3 million clones, approximately 96% of which appear only once. Sequencing was performed on naive CD4+ T cells sorted from blood. All receptors derive from a man younger than 35 in good health. The CDR3 runs from the conserved cysteine through the conserved F or W. The D gene is left open where the match is weak. Clone size is given for some rows only: seen once, a few or many times, or a class if the clone is expanded.

V gene	clone size	D gene	J gene	CDR3 protein	CDR3 DNA
TRBV7-9	-	-	TRBJ2-2	CASSFYYSVAGELFF	TGTGCCAGCAGCTTTTATTATTCGGTGGCCGGGGAGCTGTTTTTT
TRBV7-2	-	-	TRBJ2-2	CASSLAGGLTGELFF	TGTGCCAGCAGCTTAGCGGGAGGTCTCACCGGGGAGCTGTTTTTT
TRBV7-2	once	-	TRBJ2-7	CASSQMGSSYEQYF	TGTGCCAGCAGCCAGATGGGGAGCTCCTACGAGCAGTACTTC
TRBV5-1	-	-	TRBJ2-4	CASSLGKDPTANIQYF	TGCGCCAGCAGCTTGGGTAAAGATCCCACGGCAAACATTCAGTACTTC
TRBV6-5	-	-	TRBJ2-2	CASSRAGTDTGELFF	TGTGCCAGCAGTCGGGCAGGGACGGACACCGGGGAGCTGTTTTTT
TRBV18	-	-	TRBJ2-1	CASSRTDSYNEQFF	TGTGCCAGCTCACGGACAGACTCATACAATGAGCAGTTCTTC
TRBV15	-	TRBD1	TRBJ1-4	CATSRGSDRVNEKLFF	TGTGCCACCAGCAGGGGTTCGGACAGGGTTAATGAAAAACTGTTTTTT
TRBV11-2	-	-	TRBJ2-7	CASSLEGTYEQYF	TGTGCCAGCAGCTTGGAAGGTACCTACGAGCAGTACTTC
TRBV7-9	-	-	TRBJ2-6	CASSLVSSGANVLTF	TGTGCCAGCAGCTTGGTCAGCTCTGGGGCCAACGTCCTGACTTTC
TRBV7-9	-	-	TRBJ2-3	CASSSSRQTSMGF	TGTGCCAGCAGCTCATCTAGACAGACCTCAATGGGTTTT
TRBV10-2	-	-	TRBJ1-6	CASSETHGQFDSYNSPLHF	TGCGCCAGCAGTGAGACCCATGGACAGTTTGATTCCTATAATTCACCCCTCCACTTT
TRBV5-1	-	-	TRBJ2-1	CASQGTPLDEQFF	TGCGCCAGCCAGGGGACTCCTTTGGATGAGCAGTTCTTC
TRBV7-9	-	TRBD1	TRBJ1-2	CASSFHQQTGGGYTF	TGTGCCAGCAGCTTCCACCAGCAGACAGGGGGCGGCTACACCTTC
TRBV10-3	-	-	TRBJ2-7	CAVGQSYEQYF	TGTGCCGTAGGACAGTCCTACGAGCAGTACTTC
TRBV6-4	-	-	TRBJ1-1	CASSDSKVTEKNTEAFF	TGTGCCAGCAGTGACTCGAAGGTCACAGAGAAGAACACTGAAGCTTTCTTT
TRBV18	-	TRBD2	TRBJ2-3	CASSPGLAGSTDTQYF	TGTGCCAGCTCACCTGGACTAGCGGGGAGCACAGATACGCAGTATTTT
TRBV27	-	TRBD1	TRBJ2-7	CASRGTGETYEQYF	TGTGCCAGCAGGGGGACAGGGGAGACCTACGAGCAGTACTTC
TRBV4-1	-	-	TRBJ2-3	CASSQVPQRSTDTQYF	TGCGCCAGCAGCCAAGTCCCCCAGCGGAGCACAGATACGCAGTATTTT
TRBV28	-	TRBD1	TRBJ2-2	CASRGRTGTGELFF	TGTGCCAGCAGGGGACGGACAGGCACCGGGGAGCTGTTTTTT
TRBV28	-	-	TRBJ1-1	CASAGGNIAEAFF	TGTGCCAGCGCGGGGGGAAATATAGCTGAAGCTTTCTTT
TRBV6-6	-	-	TRBJ2-7	CASSSGNRQRDEQYF	TGTGCCAGCAGTTCCGGAAACCGACAAAGGGACGAGCAGTACTTC
TRBV6-1	-	-	TRBJ1-6	CASSESDSPLHF	TGTGCCAGCAGTGAGTCGGATTCACCCCTCCACTTT
TRBV29-1	-	-	TRBJ2-5	CSVGVSQETQYF	TGCAGCGTTGGGGTCAGTCAAGAGACCCAGTACTTC
TRBV12-5	-	-	TRBJ2-7	CASGGDEQYF	TGTGCTAGTGGTGGTGACGAGCAGTACTTC
TRBV6-1	-	TRBD2	TRBJ2-2	CANGLEGSSGELFF	TGTGCCAACGGACTAGAGGGGTCCTCTGGGGAGCTGTTTTTT
TRBV7-8	-	-	TRBJ1-1	CASSFGNRMTNTEAFF	TGTGCCAGCAGCTTTGGAAACAGGATGACGAACACTGAAGCTTTCTTT
TRBV6-5	-	-	TRBJ2-7	CASSRLGDGHEQYF	TGTGCCAGCAGCCGACTAGGGGACGGACACGAGCAGTACTTC
TRBV2	-	-	TRBJ2-2	CASFIDRELFF	TGTGCCAGCTTCATAGATCGGGAGCTGTTTTTT
TRBV5-1	-	TRBD1	TRBJ2-7	CASSLGGRGSDEQYF	TGCGCCAGCAGCTTGGGCGGCAGGGGGAGCGACGAGCAGTACTTC
TRBV6-5	-	-	TRBJ2-7	CASSLGGGGFEQYF	TGTGCCAGCAGCCTCGGAGGGGGCGGGTTCGAGCAGTACTTC
TRBV28	-	-	TRBJ2-3	CASSPSQYF	TGTGCCAGCAGCCCTTCGCAGTATTTT
TRBV5-1	-	-	TRBJ2-7	CASSPGPTSNYEQYF	TGCGCCAGCAGCCCCGGTCCGACGTCCAACTACGAGCAGTACTTC
TRBV18	-	-	TRBJ1-2	CASSLPDSPNYTF	TGTGCCAGCTCACTTCCGGACAGCCCTAACTACACCTTC
TRBV30	-	-	TRBJ2-5	CAWRMSSAETQYF	TGTGCCTGGAGGATGTCTAGCGCAGAGACCCAGTACTTC
TRBV25-1	-	-	TRBJ1-2	CASGMGYGYTF	TGTGCCAGCGGAATGGGATATGGCTACACCTTC
TRBV15	-	-	TRBJ2-7	CATRKALSSYEQYF	TGTGCCACCAGGAAAGCGTTGAGCTCCTACGAGCAGTACTTC
TRBV7-8	-	-	TRBJ2-7	CASSLSRHGSYEQYF	TGTGCCAGCAGCTTGAGCCGGCACGGCTCCTACGAGCAGTACTTC
TRBV6-1	-	TRBD2	TRBJ2-1	CASSEKFSGLDYNEQFF	TGTGCCAGCAGTGAAAAGTTTTCGGGACTAGACTACAATGAGCAGTTCTTC
TRBV2	-	TRBD1	TRBJ2-3	CASSPDRVTDTQYF	TGTGCCAGCTCCCCAGACAGGGTCACAGATACGCAGTATTTT
TRBV30	-	-	TRBJ1-3	CAWSLGSGNTIYF	TGTGCCTGGAGCTTGGGCAGTGGAAACACCATATATTTT
TRBV28	-	-	TRBJ2-7	CASTISGMKYEQYF	TGTGCCAGCACCATTTCGGGGATGAAGTACGAGCAGTACTTC
TRBV5-1	-	-	TRBJ1-3	CASSLVGASGNTIYF	TGCGCCAGCAGCTTGGTTGGTGCCTCTGGAAACACCATATATTTT
TRBV7-9	-	-	TRBJ1-4	CASSLIAATNEKLFF	TGTGCCAGCAGCTTAATAGCTGCAACTAATGAAAAACTGTTTTTT
TRBV5-6	-	TRBD2	TRBJ2-3	CASSPRSGGTDTQYF	TGTGCCAGCAGCCCCCGAAGCGGGGGCACAGATACGCAGTATTTT
TRBV9	once	TRBD2	TRBJ2-7	CASSVAPAGAYEQYF	TGTGCCAGCAGCGTAGCCCCAGCGGGGGCCTACGAGCAGTACTTC
TRBV6-5	-	-	TRBJ2-2	CASSPLGRESWELFF	TGTGCCAGCAGTCCTCTCGGCAGGGAGAGTTGGGAGCTGTTTTTT
TRBV9	-	-	TRBJ2-1	CASSVGPTYNEQFF	TGTGCCAGCAGCGTAGGCCCCACGTACAATGAGCAGTTCTTC
TRBV11-2	-	TRBD2	TRBJ2-7	CASSLDRTSVVYEQYF	TGTGCCAGCAGCTTAGATCGGACTAGCGTTGTCTACGAGCAGTACTTC
TRBV4-2	-	-	TRBJ1-4	CASSQDSGYEKLFF	TGTGCCAGCAGCCAAGATTCAGGATATGAAAAACTGTTTTTT
TRBV30	once	-	TRBJ1-1	CAWSTGIVEAFF	TGTGCCTGGAGTACAGGGATTGTTGAAGCTTTCTTT
TRBV7-2	-	-	TRBJ2-7	CASSLERGSYEQYF	TGTGCCAGCAGCTTAGAGAGGGGGTCCTACGAGCAGTACTTC
TRBV30	-	-	TRBJ1-1	CAWDGWDTEAFF	TGTGCCTGGGACGGATGGGACACTGAAGCTTTCTTT
TRBV11-2	-	TRBD2	TRBJ2-7	CASSLAAGGSYEQYF	TGTGCCAGCAGCTTAGCAGCGGGGGGGTCCTACGAGCAGTACTTC